The present TCR beta chain was sequenced within a study of beta chain features in type 1 diabetes. General study results and limits: TCRB CDR3s from Type 1 diabetes patients were moderately but significantly shorter in all four CD4+ subsets.

The entirety of the isolated RNA underwent reverse transcription, so expressed TCRB transcripts were sequenced. The table came from immunoSEQ multiplex PCR; TCRdb's copy has only in-frame clones and leaves some out. The data hold 300,000 to 350,000 clones, with about 13% observed a single time. The table lists this clone with a few counts. Antigen specificity is unknown. The source material was naive CD4+ T cells from blood. The receptor comes from a woman younger than 35 with type 1 diabetes.

Written as DNA, the CDR3 is TGCGCCAGCTCAAAAGGGGCGGCCGACAATCAGCCCCAGCATTTT. Its protein is CASSKGAADNQPQHF. The chain has TRBV4-1 and TRBJ1-5, with D maybe TRBD1 (5 bases). V gave up 8 bases and J gave up 3 bases, with 17 bases separating them. This CDR3 is 15 amino acids long. Germline V gives CDR1 MGHRA, CDR2 YSYEKL.